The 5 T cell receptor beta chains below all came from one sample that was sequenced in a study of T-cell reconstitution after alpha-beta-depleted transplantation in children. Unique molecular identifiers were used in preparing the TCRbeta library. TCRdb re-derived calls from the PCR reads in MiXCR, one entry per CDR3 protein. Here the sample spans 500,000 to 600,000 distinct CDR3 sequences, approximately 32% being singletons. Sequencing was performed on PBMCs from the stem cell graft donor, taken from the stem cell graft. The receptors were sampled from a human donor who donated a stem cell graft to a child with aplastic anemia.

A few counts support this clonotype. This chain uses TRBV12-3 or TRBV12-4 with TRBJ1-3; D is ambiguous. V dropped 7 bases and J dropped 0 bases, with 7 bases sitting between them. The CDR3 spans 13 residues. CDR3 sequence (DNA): TGTGCCAGCACCCTGTCCTCTGGAAACACCATATATTTT. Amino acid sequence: CASTLSSGNTIYF.

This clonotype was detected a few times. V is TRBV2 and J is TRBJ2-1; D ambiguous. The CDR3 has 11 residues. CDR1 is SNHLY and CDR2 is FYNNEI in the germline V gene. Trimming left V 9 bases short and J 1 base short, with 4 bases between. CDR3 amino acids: CASRSYNEQFF. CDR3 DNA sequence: TGTGCCAGTCGTTCCTACAATGAGCAGTTCTTC.

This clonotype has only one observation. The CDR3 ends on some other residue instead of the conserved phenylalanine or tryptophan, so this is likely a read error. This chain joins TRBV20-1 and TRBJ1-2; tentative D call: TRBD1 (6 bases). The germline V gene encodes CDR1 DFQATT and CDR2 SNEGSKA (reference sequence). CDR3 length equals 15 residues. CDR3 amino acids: CSARDRGRAGDGYTI. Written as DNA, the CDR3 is TGCAGTGCTCGAGACCGGGGGAGGGCAGGGGATGGCTACACCATC.

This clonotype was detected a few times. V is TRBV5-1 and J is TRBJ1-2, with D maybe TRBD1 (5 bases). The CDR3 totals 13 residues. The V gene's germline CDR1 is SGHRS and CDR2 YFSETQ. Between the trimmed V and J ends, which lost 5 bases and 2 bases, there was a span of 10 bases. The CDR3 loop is CASRMTENYGYTF. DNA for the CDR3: TGCGCCAGCAGAATGACAGAAAACTATGGCTACACCTTC. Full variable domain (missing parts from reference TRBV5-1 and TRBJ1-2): KAGVTQTPRYLIKTRGQQVTLSCSPISGHRSVSWYQQTPGQGLQFLFEYFSETQRNKGNFPGRFSGRQFSNSRSEMNVSTLELGDSALYLCASRMTENYGYTFGSGTRLTVV.

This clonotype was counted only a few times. CDR3: CASSYVSGGTEAFF. CDR3 DNA sequence: TGTGCCAGCAGTTACGTATCCGGGGGGACTGAAGCTTTCTTT. The chain couples TRBV6-5 to TRBJ1-1, with D possibly matching TRBD1 (5 bases). The CDR3 covers 14 residues. Germline V gene data show CDR1 as MNHEY and CDR2 as SVGAGI. Trimming stripped 2 bases from V and 5 bases from J, with 12 bases between.